Listed below are T cell receptor beta chains from one sample, sequenced in a study of cytomegalovirus exposure and HLA in healthy donors. The data were produced by immunoSEQ multiplex PCR, yet TCRdb's version contains in-frame clones alone and is incomplete. The sample includes some 170,000 clones, about 81% seen only once; the top ten take under 3%. The sequenced material came from PBMCs. These receptors originate from a woman between 45 and 60 years old in good health and CMV-seropositive. CDR3s include the opening cysteine and the closing phenylalanine or tryptophan. Each record gives: V gene, clone size, D gene, CDR3 length, J gene, CDR3 DNA, CDR3 protein. The D gene is left open where the match is weak. The size entry is marked missing in some rows and otherwise reads once, few, many or a size class.

TRBV7-9	.	.	11	TRBJ1-1	TGTGCCAGCAGCCCTCGCGCTGAAGCTTTCTTT	CASSPRAEAFF
TRBV27	.	TRBD1	14	TRBJ1-2	TGTGCCAGCAGGGACAGGGGGCAAGAGAGGGGCTACACCTTC	CASRDRGQERGYTF
TRBV27	many	.	14	TRBJ2-7	TGTGCCAGCAGTTTAAACATGGGCCCCTACGAGCAGTACTTC	CASSLNMGPYEQYF
TRBV7-3	.	TRBD2	16	TRBJ2-1	TGTGCCAGCAGCTTTCTCCCCGGGACTAAGGGCAATGAGCAGTTCTTC	CASSFLPGTKGNEQFF
TRBV19	.	.	13	TRBJ1-1	TGTGCCAGTAGTATAAACCAAGCGGCTGAAGCTTTCTTT	CASSINQAAEAFF
TRBV6-1	.	.	14	TRBJ1-5	TGTGCCAGCAGGGAGGGCAGGGCAAGTCAGCCCCAGCATTTT	CASREGRASQPQHF
TRBV9	.	TRBD1	15	TRBJ2-1	TGTGCCAGCACGCTGACAGGGGAAACCTACAATGAGCAGTTCTTC	CASTLTGETYNEQFF
TRBV2	.	.	13	TRBJ1-5	TGTGCCAGCAGTGAACGGGTACGTCAGCCCCAGCATTTT	CASSERVRQPQHF
TRBV5-1	.	.	15	TRBJ2-6	TGCGCCAGCAGCACGATGGAGTCTGGGGCCAACGTCCTGACTTTC	CASSTMESGANVLTF
TRBV9	once	.	14	TRBJ2-3	TGTGCCAGCAGCGTAGATTCGAGCACAGATACGCAGTATTTT	CASSVDSSTDTQYF
TRBV7-8	.	TRBD1	15	TRBJ1-1	TGTGCCAGCAGCTTTAACTCGGGACAGATGACTGAAGCTTTCTTT	CASSFNSGQMTEAFF
TRBV4-1	few	TRBD1	15	TRBJ2-7	TGCGCCAGCAGCCCTGGACAGGGGGGTGACTACGAGCAGTACTTC	CASSPGQGGDYEQYF
TRBV19	few	TRBD1	14	TRBJ2-7	TGTGCCAGTAGCGACCGGGACAGGGGCTACGAGCAGTACTTC	CASSDRDRGYEQYF
TRBV29-1	.	.	12	TRBJ2-7	TGCAGCGTCTCGGACAGTTCCTACGAGCAGTACTTC	CSVSDSSYEQYF
TRBV7-9	.	.	12	TRBJ2-1	TGTGCCAGCAGCATCGGGGTAGGTGAGCAGTTCTTC	CASSIGVGEQFF
TRBV10-3	.	TRBD1	15	TRBJ1-1	TGTGCCATCAGTGGGACAGGCCGCACGAACACTGAAGCTTTCTTT	CAISGTGRTNTEAFF
TRBV7-9	.	TRBD2	13	TRBJ2-1	TGTGCCAGCAGCCCGAGCGGGGGTTATGAGCAGTTCTTC	CASSPSGGYEQFF
TRBV14	.	TRBD1	12	TRBJ2-1	TGTGCCAGCAGCCAGACCGGGACAGGGGAGTTCTTC	CASSQTGTGEFF
TRBV5-1	.	TRBD2	16	TRBJ2-5	TGCGCCAGCAGCCCATCTAGCGGGGGGGCCCCAGAGACCCAGTACTTC	CASSPSSGGAPETQYF
TRBV7-2	.	TRBD1	15	TRBJ1-6	TGTGCCAGCAGCTTAGAGGGGACAGGGATTTCACCCCTCCACTTT	CASSLEGTGISPLHF
TRBV29-1	.	.	13	TRBJ1-3	TGCAGCGTCAGTTCGGGGACTGGAAACACCATATATTTT	CSVSSGTGNTIYF
TRBV5-3	.	TRBD1	18	TRBJ1-6	TGTGCCAGAAGCTCCGGACAGGTTGGGCGCTCCTATAATTCACCCCTCCACTTT	CARSSGQVGRSYNSPLHF